Below, 18 T cell receptor beta chains from the same sample are listed, as sequenced in a study of cytomegalovirus exposure and HLA in healthy donors. The primer mix had 60 Vbeta and 13 Jbeta primers. The protocol was immunoSEQ multiplex PCR, while the TCRdb copy is restricted to in-frame clones and leaves out a portion. The table shows over 150,000 clones, with more than 65% occurring only once. Sequencing was done on a sample of PBMCs. These receptors were collected from a woman in her forties or fifties in good health and CMV-seronegative.

The chain links TRBV27 to TRBJ2-3; a possible D gene is TRBD2 (5 bases). CDR1 is MNHEY and CDR2 is SMNVEV in the germline V gene (reference sequence). The CDR3 is 13 residues long. The V end was cut by 10 bases, the J end by 1 base, with 12 bases between. The CDR3 loop reads CATEGRGTDTQYF. Written as DNA, the CDR3 is TGTGCCACGGAAGGGCGGGGCACAGATACGCAGTATTTT.

The gene calls are TRBV4-1 and TRBJ2-2, with 7 nucleotides matching TRBD2. Germline values: CDR1 MGHRA, CDR2 YSYEKL. J gave up 6 bases and V 1 base, and 5 bases lay outside the gene matches. The CDR3 has 15 residues. The CDR3 sequence: CASSQGLAGSGELFF. The CDR3 bases are TGCGCCAGCAGCCAAGGACTAGCCGGCTCCGGGGAGCTGTTTTTT.

There are a few counts of this clone. This chain links TRBV13 with TRBJ2-3; 9 bases are shared with TRBD2. The CDR3 loop spans 16 amino acids. Germline V gives CDR1 PRHDT, CDR2 FYEKMQ (reference sequence). V shed 7 bases, J shed 7 bases, and the junction held 15 bases outside the gene matches. CDR3 residues: CASTFPLREGLNTQYF. CDR3 DNA sequence: TGTGCCAGCACCTTCCCGTTGCGGGAGGGCCTTAATACGCAGTATTTT.

The CDR3: CASSLLRAGNQPQHF. The DNA of the CDR3 is TGTGCCAGCAGCTTATTGAGGGCAGGCAATCAGCCCCAGCATTTT. The rearrangement uses TRBV7-8 and TRBJ1-5; D ambiguous. Deletions cut 2 bases from V and 2 bases from J, with 10 bases between. Germline V gene sequence: CDR1 SGHVS, CDR2 FQNEAQ. CDR3 length: 15 residues.

This chain uses TRBV5-1 with TRBJ1-3; D is ambiguous. Trimming removed 5 bases from V and 0 bases from J, with 12 bases in between. Germline V gene sequence: CDR1 SGHRS, CDR2 YFSETQ. The CDR3 has 15 residues. CDR3 bases: TGCGCCAGCAGAATTGGAGTCTCCTCTGGAAACACCATATATTTT. This codes for CASRIGVSSGNTIYF.

This chain links TRBV4-3 with TRBJ1-2; the match to TRBD1 covers 7 bases. The CDR3 is made up of 15 amino acids. The V gene's germline CDR1 is LGHNA and CDR2 YSLEER. V lost 1 base, J lost 6 bases, and 8 bases stayed unmatched. The CDR3 loop reads CASSQGPDREDGYTF. The DNA for the CDR3 is TGCGCCAGCAGCCAAGGTCCCGACAGGGAGGATGGCTACACCTTC.

The chain uses TRBV28 and TRBJ1-6; D remains ambiguous. CDR1 is MDHEN and CDR2 is SYDVKM in the germline V gene. V shed 5 bases and J shed 5 bases, with 10 bases lying between them. This CDR3 contains 14 residues. The CDR3 loop is CASSSAGDNSPLHF. CDR3 nucleotides: TGTGCCAGCAGTAGTGCCGGGGATAATTCACCCCTCCACTTT.

The rearrangement joins TRBV7-9 to TRBJ2-7; the match to TRBD1 covers 11 bases. Trimming took 7 bases from V and 6 from J; bases not matched to a gene: 14. The CDR3 runs 16 residues. Per germline, CDR1 SEHNR and CDR2 FQNEAQ (reference sequence). In DNA form, the CDR3 reads TGTGCCAGCATTACGTCGGGGACAGGGGGTCATGGCGAGCAGTACTTC. The encoded protein is CASITSGTGGHGEQYF. The full variable domain, its missing parts supplied by reference TRBV7-9 and TRBJ2-7, is DTGVSQNPRHKITKRGQNVTFRCDPISEHNRLYWYRQTLGQGPEFLTYFQNEAQLEKSRLLSDRFSAERPKGSFSTLEIQRTEQGDSAMYLCASITSGTGGHGEQYFGPGTRLTVT.

This chain joins TRBV29-1 and TRBJ2-7; 8 bases match TRBD1. The germline CDR1 and CDR2 sequences are SQVTM and ANQGSEA. The ends lost 5 bases at V and 5 bases at J; junction bases unmatched: 5. The CDR3 runs 12 residues. This chain's CDR3 is CSVSSGGNEQYF. The CDR3 bases are TGCAGCGTTTCGTCAGGGGGCAACGAGCAGTACTTC.

V gene TRBV5-1 combines with J gene TRBJ2-5, with D tentatively TRBD2 (5 bases). The CDR3 spans 14 residues. From germline, CDR1 is SGHRS and CDR2 YFSETQ. V lost 4 bases to trimming and J lost 5 bases, with 15 bases between them. The CDR3 nucleotides are TGCGCCAGCAGCCCTGAGCGGAGGACGGAGACCCAGTACTTC. Its translation: CASSPERRTETQYF. Combining the CDR3 with reference TRBV5-1 and TRBJ2-5 gives the whole variable domain KAGVTQTPRYLIKTRGQQVTLSCSPISGHRSVSWYQQTPGQGLQFLFEYFSETQRNKGNFPGRFSGRQFSNSRSEMNVSTLELGDSALYLCASSPERRTETQYFGPGTRLLVL.

J is TRBJ2-7 and V is TRBV28; 9 bases line up with TRBD1. Losses at the gene ends were 5 bases for V and 6 bases for J; bases not matched to a gene: 8. There are 14 residues in the CDR3. Germline lookup yields CDR1 MDHEN and CDR2 SYDVKM. The CDR3 DNA is TGTGCCAGCAGTAGTCCGGGACAGGGTGGCGAGCAGTACTTC. It translates to CASSSPGQGGEQYF.

The chain couples TRBV27 to TRBJ1-1, with D possibly matching TRBD1 (6 bases). Between the trimmed V and J ends, which lost 3 bases and 1 base, there was a span of 9 bases. Germline CDR1 MNHEY, CDR2 SMNVEV (reference sequence). There are 14 residues in the CDR3. The CDR3 DNA sequence: TGTGCCAGCAGTTTCACAGGGCCGAACACTGAAGCTTTCTTT. Translated, it gives CASSFTGPNTEAFF.

V and J are TRBV4-1 and TRBJ1-5; 9 positions match TRBD1. This CDR3 comprises 16 residues. The junction had 6 bases not matched to a gene; V was cut back by 3 bases and J by 3 bases. Germline V gene data show CDR1 as MGHRA and CDR2 as YSYEKL. This chain's CDR3 is CASSQVDRGNNQPQHF. The CDR3 DNA sequence: TGCGCCAGCAGCCAGGTGGACAGGGGAAACAATCAGCCCCAGCATTTT.

This chain joins TRBV19 and TRBJ1-2; TRBD1 aligns across 8 bases. V was clipped by 5 bases and J by 7 bases; unmatched bases: 3. This CDR3 is 12 amino acids long. Germline V CDR1 and CDR2: LNHDA, SQIVND (reference sequence). The CDR3 region is CASSPDRAGYTF. The DNA for the CDR3 is TGTGCCAGTAGTCCGGACAGGGCTGGCTACACCTTC. The full variable domain, rest sourced from reference TRBV19 and TRBJ1-2, is DGGITQSPKYLFRKEGQNVTLSCEQNLNHDAMYWYRQDPGQGLRLIYYSQIVNDFQKGDIAEGYSVSREKKESFPLTVTSAQKNPTAFYLCASSPDRAGYTFGSGTRLTVV.

The gene calls are TRBV28 and TRBJ2-3, with a possible D match to TRBD2 (6 bases). The CDR3 has 16 amino acids. Germline CDR1 reads MDHEN; CDR2 reads SYDVKM. V was cut by 5 bases and J by 3 bases, with 18 bases left in between. The CDR3, as DNA: TGTGCCAGCAGTCCGGGGACTCTCGTTTGGACAGATACGCAGTATTTT. The encoded protein is CASSPGTLVWTDTQYF. The complete variable domain, with remaining parts taken from reference TRBV28 and TRBJ2-3, reads DVKVTQSSRYLVKRTGEKVFLECVQDMDHENMFWYRQDPGLGLRLIYFSYDVKMKEKGDIPEGYSVSREKKERFSLILESASTNQTSMYLCASSPGTLVWTDTQYFGPGTRLTVL.

This clone occurred once. The V call is TRBV27, the J call TRBJ2-7, with D uncertain. Germline loops: CDR1 MNHEY, CDR2 SMNVEV (reference sequence). The CDR3 is made up of 15 amino acids. V was clipped by 2 bases and J by 3 bases, with 14 bases between them. The CDR3 sequence is CASSLPELRYYEQYF. The CDR3 DNA sequence: TGTGCCAGCAGTTTACCAGAATTGAGGTACTACGAGCAGTACTTC.

The rearrangement links TRBV29-1 to TRBJ2-7; D uncertain. Germline CDR1 reads SQVTM; CDR2 reads ANQGSEA. V was cut by 4 bases and J by 6 bases, with 13 bases left in between. This CDR3 is 12 amino acids long. The CDR3 DNA follows: TGCAGCGTTGCCCCAAGTCCGGGCGAGCAGTACTTC. This translates into CSVAPSPGEQYF.

V gene TRBV5-4 combines with J gene TRBJ1-6; D remains unclear. V was trimmed by 0 bases and J by 7 bases, leaving 11 bases between them. Germline CDR1 and CDR2: SGHNT and YYREEE (reference sequence). This CDR3 has 15 amino acids. The CDR3 protein is CASSLDEGGNSPLHF. The DNA of the CDR3 is TGTGCCAGCAGCTTGGATGAGGGTGGGAATTCACCCCTCCACTTT.